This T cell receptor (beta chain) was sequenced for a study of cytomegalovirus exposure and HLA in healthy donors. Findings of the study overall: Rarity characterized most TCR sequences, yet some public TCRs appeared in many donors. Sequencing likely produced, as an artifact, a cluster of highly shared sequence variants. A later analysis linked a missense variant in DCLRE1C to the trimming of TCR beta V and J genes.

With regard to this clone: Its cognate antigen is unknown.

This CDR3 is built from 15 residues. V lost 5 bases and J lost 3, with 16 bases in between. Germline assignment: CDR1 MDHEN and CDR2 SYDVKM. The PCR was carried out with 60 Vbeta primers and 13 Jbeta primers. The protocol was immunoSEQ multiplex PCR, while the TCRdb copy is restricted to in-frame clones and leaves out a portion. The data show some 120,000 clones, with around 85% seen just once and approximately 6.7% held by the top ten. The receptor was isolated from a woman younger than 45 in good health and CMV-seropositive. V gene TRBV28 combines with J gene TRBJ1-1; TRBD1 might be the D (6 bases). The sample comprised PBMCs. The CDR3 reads CASSAPGAGDTEAFF. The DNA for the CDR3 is TGTGCCAGCAGTGCCCCAGGGGCAGGGGACACTGAAGCTTTCTTT.